This T cell receptor beta chain came from a study of cytomegalovirus exposure and HLA in healthy donors. Study results and caveats: Confirmation was obtained in vitro that three CMV-associated chains are specific for CMV antigens. Most subjects' HLA-A and HLA-B alleles were reportedly predicted from TCR beta sequences. Segments of the TCR beta V type were, in most cases, productive about 90% or about 30% of the time in an earlier analysis.

Both 60 Vbeta primers and 13 Jbeta primers went into the PCR. Sequencing used immunoSEQ multiplex PCR; TCRdb keeps in-frame clones, though not all of them. The sample carries a few hundred thousand clones, around 90% recorded once. The CDR3 length is 13 residues. Between the trimmed V and J ends, which lost 1 base and 5 bases, there was a span of 9 bases. Germline CDR1 reads SEHNR; CDR2 reads FQNEAQ (reference sequence). Regarding this clone: What it binds is unknown.

The sample taken for sequencing was PBMCs. The receptor's source is a girl aged 2-10 years in good health and CMV-seronegative. The chain uses TRBV7-9 and TRBJ2-7, with D tentatively TRBD1 (5 bases). The CDR3 sequence: CASSLGRVDEQYF. The DNA of the CDR3 is TGTGCCAGCAGCTTAGGCAGGGTCGACGAGCAGTACTTC. The entire variable domain, with the rest obtained from reference TRBV7-9 and TRBJ2-7, is as follows: DTGVSQNPRHKITKRGQNVTFRCDPISEHNRLYWYRQTLGQGPEFLTYFQNEAQLEKSRLLSDRFSAERPKGSFSTLEIQRTEQGDSAMYLCASSLGRVDEQYFGPGTRLTVT.